This paragraph covers one T cell receptor (beta chain) sequence. Its antigen remains unknown. Germline lookup yields CDR1 SGHTA and CDR2 FQGTGA. There are 17 residues in the CDR3. Germline trimming cut 5 bases from V and 5 bases from J; bases unmatched to any gene: 15. These data originate in a study of siplizumab effects on memory and regulatory T cells. The study's findings and limits: Unstimulated naive T cells seemed to show more diversity than memory cells did, and they also seemed to be among the major contributors to the alloresponse. Under siplizumab, an average approximately 69% of mappable alloreactive CD4+ clones were Treg-derived, compared with around 25% in controls.

Assays captured 9.8 x 10^4 or so TCR templates per sample. The table came from immunoSEQ multiplex PCR; TCRdb's copy has only in-frame clones and leaves some out. The sample lists tens of thousands of clones, roughly 87% occurring once. The clonotype comes from a human donor in good health. This chain joins TRBV7-3 and TRBJ2-3, with 8 bases fitting TRBD2. Material for sequencing was naive CD8+ T cells sorted from blood. The CDR3 coding sequence is TGTGCCAGCAGCCCCAGGGACGGGAGGGCCGGGGAAGATACGCAGTATTTT. Translation gives CASSPRDGRAGEDTQYF.